This T cell receptor (beta chain) was retrieved from a study of cytomegalovirus exposure and HLA in healthy donors. Vbeta (60) and Jbeta (13) primers were used in the PCR. Data came from immunoSEQ multiplex PCR; TCRdb stores just in-frame clones and leaves some out. Its table lists about 33,000 clones. Study outcomes and limitations: Later genetic work tied a missense DCLRE1C variant to beta-chain V and J trimming. High sensitivity and specificity were reportedly achieved when the classifier diagnosed cytomegalovirus status. Apart from CMV serostatus, no immune exposure information was available.

V lost 5 bases to trimming and J lost 3 bases; unmatched junction nucleotides: 7. This CDR3 comprises 14 residues. The germline gives CDR1 SGHTA, CDR2 FQGNSA. Details on this clone: Its antigen is unidentified.

Sample: PBMCs. This sequence joins TRBV7-2 and TRBJ2-7; 7 bases line up with TRBD1. The clonotype originates from a man between 40 and 49 years old in good health and CMV-seronegative. The CDR3 here is CASSPTPGGYEQYF. CDR3 sequence (DNA): TGTGCCAGCAGCCCAACGCCAGGGGGCTACGAGCAGTACTTC.